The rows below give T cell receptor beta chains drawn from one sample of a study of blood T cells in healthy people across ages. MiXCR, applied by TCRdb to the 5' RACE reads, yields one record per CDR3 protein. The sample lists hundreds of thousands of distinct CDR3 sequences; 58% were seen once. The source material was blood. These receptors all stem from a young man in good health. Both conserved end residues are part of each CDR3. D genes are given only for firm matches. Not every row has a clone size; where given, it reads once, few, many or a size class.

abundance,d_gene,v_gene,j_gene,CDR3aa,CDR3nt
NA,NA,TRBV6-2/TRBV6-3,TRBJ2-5,CASSLPLRQETQYF,TGTGCCAGCAGTCTACCCTTGAGACAAGAGACCCAGTACTTC
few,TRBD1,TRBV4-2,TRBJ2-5,CASSQDPSGQGAQETQYF,TGTGCCAGCAGCCAAGATCCTTCCGGACAGGGGGCCCAAGAGACCCAGTACTTC
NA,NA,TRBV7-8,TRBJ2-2,CASSLGQTGELFF,TGTGCCAGCAGCTTAGGACAGACCGGGGAGCTGTTTTTT
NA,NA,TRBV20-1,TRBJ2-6,CSARGGADVLTF,TGCAGTGCTAGGGGTGGGGCCGACGTCCTGACTTTC
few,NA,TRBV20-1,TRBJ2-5,CSAGGTAETQYF,TGCAGTGCTGGCGGGACAGCTGAGACCCAGTACTTC
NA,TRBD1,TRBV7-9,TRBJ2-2,CASSSFNRGTGELFF,TGTGCCAGCAGCTCCTTTAACAGGGGAACCGGGGAGCTGTTTTTT
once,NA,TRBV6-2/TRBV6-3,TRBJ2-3,CASSWSGLGDTQYF,TGTGCCAGCAGTTGGTCCGGGTTGGGAGATACGCAGTATTTT
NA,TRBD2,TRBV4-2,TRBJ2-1,CAGSQTPGLAGREQFF,TGTGCCGGCAGCCAAACACCGGGACTAGCGGGGCGAGAGCAGTTCTTC
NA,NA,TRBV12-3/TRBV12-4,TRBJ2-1,CASSPGGPPYNEQFF,TGTGCCAGCAGCCCCGGGGGCCCCCCGTACAATGAGCAGTTCTTC
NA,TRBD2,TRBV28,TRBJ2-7,CASSLYISGSGNEQYF,TGTGCCAGCAGTTTGTACATAAGCGGGAGTGGTAACGAGCAGTACTTC
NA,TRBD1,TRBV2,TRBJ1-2,CASSDSDREAYGYTF,TGTGCCAGCAGTGATTCTGACAGGGAGGCCTATGGCTACACCTTC
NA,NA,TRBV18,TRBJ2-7,CASSPPAVSNEQYF,TGTGCCAGCTCACCACCGGCAGTCTCTAACGAGCAGTACTTC
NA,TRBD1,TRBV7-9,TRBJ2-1,CASRLTGIDEQFF,TGTGCCAGCAGACTGACAGGGATCGATGAGCAGTTCTTC
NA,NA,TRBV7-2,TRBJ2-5,CASSPPYEQYF,TGTGCCAGCAGCCCGCCATATGAGCAGTACTTC
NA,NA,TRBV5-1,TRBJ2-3,CASASAVDTQYF,TGCGCCAGCGCATCCGCCGTGGATACGCAGTATTTT
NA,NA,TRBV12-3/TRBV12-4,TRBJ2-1,CASSFGQGSSYNEQFF,TGTGCCAGCAGTTTCGGGCAGGGAAGCTCCTACAATGAGCAGTTCTTC
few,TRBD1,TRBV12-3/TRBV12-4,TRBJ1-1,CASTWGTGWDTEAFF,TGTGCCAGCACTTGGGGGACAGGCTGGGACACTGAAGCTTTCTTT
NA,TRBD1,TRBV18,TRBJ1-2,CASSPKGTGSEGGYTF,TGTGCCAGCTCACCGAAGGGGACAGGGAGCGAAGGCGGCTACACCTTC
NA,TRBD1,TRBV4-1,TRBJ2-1,CASSQDRAGNEQFF,TGCGCCAGCAGCCAGGACAGGGCAGGGAATGAGCAGTTCTTC
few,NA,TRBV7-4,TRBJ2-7,CASTSGSYEQYF,TGTGCCAGCACGAGCGGCTCCTACGAGCAGTACTTC
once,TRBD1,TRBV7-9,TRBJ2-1,CASSLARRTGGGDEQFF,TGTGCCAGCAGCTTAGCCCGCCGGACAGGGGGCGGGGATGAGCAGTTCTTC
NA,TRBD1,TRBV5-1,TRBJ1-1,CASSLGEGQGKEAFF,TGCGCCAGCAGCTTGGGTGAGGGACAGGGAAAGGAAGCTTTCTTT
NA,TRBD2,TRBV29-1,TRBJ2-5,CSVGTGLAGVGETQYF,TGCAGCGTGGGGACTGGCCTAGCGGGGGTCGGAGAGACCCAGTACTTC
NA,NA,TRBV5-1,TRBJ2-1,CASSLVSGAGEQFF,TGCGCCAGCAGCTTGGTATCTGGCGCTGGTGAGCAGTTCTTC
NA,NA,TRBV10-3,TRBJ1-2,CAVSEKTGGRYGYTF,TGTGCCGTCAGTGAAAAGACAGGAGGGCGCTATGGCTACACCTTC
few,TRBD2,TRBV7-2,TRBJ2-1,CASRIGAGGPNEQFF,TGTGCCAGCAGGATTGGGGCGGGGGGGCCCAATGAGCAGTTCTTC
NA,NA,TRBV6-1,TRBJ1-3,CASSEEGRGNTIYF,TGTGCCAGCAGTGAAGAAGGCAGGGGAAACACCATATATTTT
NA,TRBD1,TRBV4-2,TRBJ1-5,CASSRRGTGLNQPQHF,TGTGCCAGCAGCCGAAGGGGGACAGGATTAAATCAGCCCCAGCATTTT
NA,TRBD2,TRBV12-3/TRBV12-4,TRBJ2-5,CASSLKASGGQQTQYF,TGTGCCAGCAGTTTAAAAGCTAGCGGGGGTCAGCAGACCCAGTACTTC
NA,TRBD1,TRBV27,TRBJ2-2,CASSLPGQGAGELFF,TGTGCCAGCAGTTTACCGGGACAGGGGGCCGGGGAGCTGTTTTTT
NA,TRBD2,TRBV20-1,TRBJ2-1,CSASPRGGLAVLNEQFF,TGCAGTGCTAGTCCCCGAGGTGGGCTAGCGGTCCTTAATGAGCAGTTCTTC
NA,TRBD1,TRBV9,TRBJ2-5,CASSVRRDRVEETQYF,TGTGCCAGCAGCGTAAGACGGGACAGGGTTGAGGAGACCCAGTACTTC
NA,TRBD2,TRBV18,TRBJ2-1,CASSPPLAGVNEQFF,TGTGCCAGCTCACCACCTCTAGCGGGAGTAAATGAGCAGTTCTTC
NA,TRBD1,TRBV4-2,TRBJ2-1,CASSQDIGQGIYNEQFF,TGTGCCAGCAGCCAAGACATAGGACAGGGTATTTACAATGAGCAGTTCTTC
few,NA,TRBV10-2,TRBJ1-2,CASRSELDYGYTF,TGCGCCAGCCGCAGCGAGCTTGACTATGGCTACACCTTC
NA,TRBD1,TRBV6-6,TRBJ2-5,CASSSRTGEGTQYF,TGTGCCAGCAGTTCTCGGACAGGGGAAGGGACCCAGTACTTC
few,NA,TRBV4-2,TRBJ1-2,CASSQDIPTGTVHYGYTF,TGTGCCAGCAGCCAGGATATCCCAACCGGGACGGTACACTATGGCTACACCTTC
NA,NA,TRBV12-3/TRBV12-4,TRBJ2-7,CASSFLSIHEQYF,TGTGCCAGCAGTTTTCTCAGCATCCACGAGCAGTACTTC
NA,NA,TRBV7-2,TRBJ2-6,CASSFRQGLGANVLTF,TGTGCCAGCAGCTTCAGACAGGGACTCGGGGCCAACGTCCTGACTTTC
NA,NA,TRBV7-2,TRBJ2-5,CASSLSQGQKTQYF,TGTGCCAGCAGCTTATCGCAGGGTCAAAAGACCCAGTACTTC
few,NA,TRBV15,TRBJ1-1,CATSRDILSEFSNTEAFF,TGTGCCACCAGCAGAGATATCTTATCGGAATTTTCGAACACTGAAGCTTTCTTT
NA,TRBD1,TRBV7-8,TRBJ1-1,CASSPVPGQGVFTEAFF,TGTGCCAGCAGCCCGGTACCGGGACAGGGGGTTTTCACTGAAGCTTTCTTT
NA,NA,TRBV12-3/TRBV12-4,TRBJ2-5,CASSFQDHQETQYF,TGTGCCAGCAGTTTTCAGGACCACCAAGAGACCCAGTACTTC
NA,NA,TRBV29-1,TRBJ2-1,CSVEGGADNERFF,TGCAGCGTGGAGGGGGGCGCGGATAATGAGCGGTTCTTC
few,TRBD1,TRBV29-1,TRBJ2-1,CSVVLVDRAYNEQFF,TGCAGCGTCGTTCTAGTGGACAGGGCCTACAATGAGCAGTTCTTC